This T cell receptor (beta chain) was found in a study of blood T cells in healthy people across ages. PCR was performed a second time for roughly 6 to 12 cycles using a sample-barcoded 5' primer and a J-beta primer mix. The template-switch adaptor was a 5' adaptor with 12 random nucleotides. It tagged each cDNA molecule. TCRdb fed the 5' RACE reads into MiXCR, producing one record per CDR3 protein. The sample shows about 640,000 distinct CDR3 sequences, about 30% of them seen only once. This clonotype occurred a few times. Germline CDR1 reads SGHAT; CDR2 reads FQNNGV. Between the trimmed V and J ends, which lost 5 bases and 1 base, there was a span of 26 bases. The CDR3 length is 19 residues.

V and J are TRBV11-2 and TRBJ2-5; a possible D gene is TRBD2 (6 bases). Input material: blood. The TCR was taken from a woman aged 80 or over in good health. This chain's CDR3 is CASSRGSAGTPIPQETQYF. In DNA, the CDR3 is TGTGCCAGCAGCCGGGGGTCCGCCGGTACTCCGATACCCCAAGAGACCCAGTACTTC.